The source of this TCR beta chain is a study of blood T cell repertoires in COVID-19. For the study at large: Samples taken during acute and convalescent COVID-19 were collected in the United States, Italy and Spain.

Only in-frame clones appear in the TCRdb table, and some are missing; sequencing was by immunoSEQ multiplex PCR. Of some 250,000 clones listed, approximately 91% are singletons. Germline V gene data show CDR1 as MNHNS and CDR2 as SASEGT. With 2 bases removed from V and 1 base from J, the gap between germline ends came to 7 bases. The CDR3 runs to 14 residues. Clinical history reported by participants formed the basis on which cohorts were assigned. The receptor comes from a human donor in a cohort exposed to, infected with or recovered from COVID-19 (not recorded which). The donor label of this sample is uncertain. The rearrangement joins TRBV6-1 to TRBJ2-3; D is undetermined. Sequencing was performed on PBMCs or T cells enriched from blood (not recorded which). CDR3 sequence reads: CASSELFGTDTQYF. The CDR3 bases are TGTGCCAGCAGTGAACTCTTCGGCACAGATACGCAGTATTTT.